The 30 T cell receptor beta chains presented below share a single source sample, sequenced in a study of beta chain features in type 1 diabetes (dated by TCRdb to the late 2010s). To prepare the library, the immunoSEQ multiplex PCR assay was applied. The entire isolated RNA was reverse transcribed using the High Capacity cDNA Reverse Transcription Kit, and thus expressed TCRB transcripts were sequenced. TCRdb obtained this table from immuneACCESS and retained in-frame rearrangements with V and J assigned. These tables miss some clones; where compared with another copy, unresolved V genes account for less than half of the shortfall, and the remainder is unexplained. This sample lists hundreds of thousands of clones; about an eighth were detected once. The ten largest clonotypes hold 0.02% to 0.025% of the sample. What these receptors recognize is not known. Study-level results and caveats: A moderate but significant shortening of TCRB CDR3 length was observed in type 1 diabetes patients in all four CD4+ subsets.

Sequences were obtained from naive CD4+ T cells from blood. The label giving this sample's cell subset or site can be read as: true naive CD4+ T cells. Receptors originate from a man between 18 and 35 years old with type 1 diabetes.

V usage is TRBV7-2 and J usage is TRBJ1-1, with no clear D. The V gene lost 2 bases and the J gene lost 0 bases, with 4 bases spanning the gap. Germline V CDR1 and CDR2: SGHTA, FQGNSA. The CDR3 is 13 residues long. CDR3 DNA: TGTGCCAGCAGCTTAAGCCTGAACACTGAAGCTTTCTTT. Amino acids: CASSLSLNTEAFF.

The rearrangement uses TRBV10-3 and TRBJ2-1, with TRBD1 identical over 7 bases. After removal of 6 bases from V and 9 bases from J, the junction contained 8 bases not matched to a gene. CDR3 length equals 13 residues. Germline lookup yields CDR1 ENHRY and CDR2 SYGVKD. The CDR3 spells CAISGDSPGEQFF. CDR3 nucleotides: TGTGCCATCAGCGGGGACAGTCCGGGTGAGCAGTTCTTC.

This sequence joins TRBV5-1 and TRBJ2-3; tentatively, D is TRBD2 (6 bases). The V and J ends lost 3 bases and 4 bases respectively, with 12 bases between them. Germline lookup yields CDR1 SGHRS and CDR2 YFSETQ. The CDR3 is made up of 14 amino acids. The CDR3 is CASSSGLDPDTQYF. The CDR3 DNA reads as TGCGCCAGCAGCTCGGGACTCGACCCAGATACGCAGTATTTT.

The chain carries TRBV5-1 and TRBJ2-3, with D perhaps given as TRBD1 or TRBD2 (6 bases each). The CDR3 spans 13 residues. Germline V gene sequence: CDR1 SGHRS, CDR2 YFSETQ. Between the trimmed V and J ends, which lost 5 bases and 2 bases, there was a span of 9 bases. In nucleotides, the CDR3 is TGCGCCAGCAGAGGGGGGAACACAGATACGCAGTATTTT. Amino acids: CASRGGNTDTQYF.

This chain links TRBV20-1 with TRBJ2-7; possibly TRBD2 for D (6 bases). V lost 5 bases and J 9 bases, leaving 14 bases between the germline ends. The CDR3 has 11 residues. Germline-derived CDR1 and CDR2 are DFQATT and SNEGSKA (reference sequence). The CDR3 DNA reads TGCAGTGCTTTCGCGGGAATGCGGCAGTACTTC. Translating it yields CSAFAGMRQYF.

A note on this clone: Other DNA sequences in this specimen translate into the identical CDR3. This sequence joins TRBV30 and TRBJ2-1; D uncertain. Trimming left V 7 bases short and J 1 base short, with 5 bases between. Germline CDR1 GTSNPN, CDR2 SVGIG (reference sequence). The CDR3 has 11 amino acids. The CDR3 DNA reads TGTGCCTCCTCTTCCTACAATGAGCAGTTCTTC. It specifies CASSSYNEQFF.

This chain uses TRBV18 with TRBJ1-3; the match to TRBD1 covers 8 bases. Looked up from germline, CDR1 is KGHSH and CDR2 is LQKENI. The V and J ends lost 5 bases and 0 bases, in that order; junction bases with no gene match: 3. This CDR3 region has 15 residues. CDR3 region: CASSSGQGSGNTIYF. The CDR3 bases are TGTGCCAGCTCATCCGGACAGGGCTCTGGAAACACCATATATTTT.

V is TRBV2 and J is TRBJ2-5; 8 nucleotides line up with TRBD2. This CDR3 spans 16 amino acids. Losses at the gene ends were 6 bases for V and 4 bases for J; bases not matched to a gene: 13. Germline loops: CDR1 SNHLY, CDR2 FYNNEI. The chain's CDR3 is CASSKSVSGVRETQYF. The CDR3 DNA follows: TGTGCCAGCAGCAAGAGTGTTAGCGGGGTTCGAGAGACCCAGTACTTC. Looking up the rest from reference TRBV2 and TRBJ2-5 gives the full variable domain: EPEVTQTPSHQVTQMGQEVILRCVPISNHLYFYWYRQILGQKVEFLVSFYNNEISEKSEIFDDQFSVERPDGSNFTLKIRSTKLEDSAMYFCASSKSVSGVRETQYFGPGTRLLVL.

The genes are TRBV6-5 and TRBJ2-1; a possible D gene is TRBD2 (5 bases). In germline, CDR1 is MNHEY, CDR2 SVGAGI. CDR3 length equals 15 residues. Deletions cut 0 bases from V and 6 bases from J, with 12 bases between. CDR3 loop: CASSYSSSWPNEQFF. The CDR3 DNA follows: TGTGCCAGCAGTTACTCGTCTAGCTGGCCCAATGAGCAGTTCTTC.

The rearrangement joins TRBV6-6 to TRBJ2-3; no firm D call. CDR1 MNHNY and CDR2 SVGAGI come from the germline V gene (reference sequence). CDR3 length equals 15 residues. Trimming took off 10 bases at V and 5 bases at J, with 22 bases between the two ends. The CDR3, as DNA: TGTGCCACCGCTCCTGCCCGGCAGTGGGTAGATACGCAGTATTTT. Its translation: CATAPARQWVDTQYF.

V and J are TRBV7-9 and TRBJ1-5, with TRBD1 matching 9 bases. After removal of 1 base from V and 7 bases from J, the junction contained 2 bases not matched to a gene. Germline V gene data show CDR1 as SEHNR and CDR2 as FQNEAQ (reference sequence). There are 14 residues in the CDR3. The CDR3 here is CASSLVGTGQPQHF. CDR3 in DNA: TGTGCCAGCAGCTTAGTAGGGACAGGGCAGCCCCAGCATTTT.

This clone was seen only a few times. The rearrangement links TRBV20-1 to TRBJ1-2; the D is unclear. Per germline, CDR1 DFQATT and CDR2 SNEGSKA (reference sequence). The CDR3 spans 9 residues. The V and J ends lost 5 bases and 6 bases respectively, with 4 bases between them. The CDR3 coding sequence is TGCAGTGCTGCACATGGCTACACCTTC. As protein: CSAAHGYTF.

The CDR3 bases are TGTGCCAGCAGCTTCCTCTACAATGAGCAGTTCTTC. This codes for CASSFLYNEQFF. The rearrangement links TRBV7-2 to TRBJ2-1, with D hard to call. This CDR3 is 12 amino acids long. V was cut by 3 bases and J by 3 bases, with 3 bases left in between. The V gene's germline CDR1 is SGHTA and CDR2 FQGNSA.

This clone was observed a few times. V usage is TRBV30 and J usage is TRBJ1-2; no firm D call. CDR3 length: 14 residues. Trimming cost V 0 bases and J 1 base, with 9 bases left between them. From germline, CDR1 is GTSNPN and CDR2 SVGIG (reference sequence). The DNA of the CDR3 is TGTGCCTGGAGTGTATCGGGCCTTAACTATGGCTACACCTTC. This encodes CAWSVSGLNYGYTF.

The chain employs TRBV4-1 and TRBJ1-5, with 7 bases that match TRBD1. Germline V CDR1 and CDR2: MGHRA, YSYEKL. Trimming at V came to 0 bases and at J to 6 bases, leaving 8 bases not matched to a gene. This CDR3 is built from 16 residues. The CDR3 loop reads CASSQEVTGVRQPQHF. The CDR3 DNA reads TGCGCCAGCAGCCAAGAAGTAACAGGGGTGCGTCAGCCCCAGCATTTT.

V usage is TRBV30 and J usage is TRBJ1-2, with 9 bases aligning to TRBD1. The CDR3 spans 14 residues. From germline, CDR1 is GTSNPN and CDR2 SVGIG (reference sequence). After removal of 2 bases from V and 1 base from J, the junction contained 2 bases not matched to a gene. CDR3 sequence reads: CAWSQDRGNYGYTF. CDR3 bases: TGTGCCTGGAGTCAGGACAGGGGTAACTATGGCTACACCTTC.

The V call is TRBV5-4, the J call TRBJ1-2; D remains unclear. CDR3 length equals 14 residues. Germline-derived CDR1 and CDR2 are SGHNT and YYREEE (reference sequence). The V and J ends lost 2 bases and 3 bases respectively, with 11 bases between them. CDR3 nucleotide sequence: TGTGCCAGCAGCTTAGTTGGGCGAGACTATGGCTACACCTTC. Translating it yields CASSLVGRDYGYTF.

This clone showed up just a few times. The CDR3 region is CASSPTLGLGYTF. The CDR3 DNA reads TGTGCCAGCAGCCCTACCCTCGGCCTTGGCTACACCTTC. The chain joins TRBV7-9 to TRBJ1-2; D is undetermined. This CDR3 has 13 amino acids. V dropped 5 bases and J dropped 7 bases, with 14 bases sitting between them. The germline V gene encodes CDR1 SEHNR and CDR2 FQNEAQ (reference sequence).

V and J are TRBV12-5 and TRBJ1-2; D is unresolved. The CDR3 totals 13 residues. V was cut by 5 bases and J by 2 bases, with 9 bases left in between. Germline V CDR1 and CDR2: LGHNT, FRNRAP. The CDR3 is CASGVETNYGYTF. CDR3 in DNA: TGTGCTAGTGGTGTTGAGACCAACTATGGCTACACCTTC.

There are a few counts of this clone. This sequence joins TRBV11-2 and TRBJ2-1; a possible D gene is TRBD1 (6 bases). Trimming shortened V by 5 bases and J by 8 bases, and 13 bases separated the two germline ends. The germline V gene has CDR1 SGHAT and CDR2 FQNNGV. CDR3 length: 13 residues. The DNA for the CDR3 is TGTGCCAGCAGCATCCAGACAGGCTATGAGCAGTTCTTC. Its translation is CASSIQTGYEQFF.

This clone has a handful of counts. The chain uses TRBV9 and TRBJ1-2; D might be TRBD1 (5 bases). The CDR3 runs 12 residues. Trimming shortened V by 7 bases and J by 2 bases, and 9 bases separated the two germline ends. The germline gives CDR1 SGDLS, CDR2 YYNGEE. As DNA, the CDR3 is TGTGCCAGCGTCCGGGACAACTATGGCTACACCTTC. This encodes CASVRDNYGYTF.

The sample holds a few counts of this clone. The V gene is TRBV6-6, the J gene TRBJ1-6, with D unclear. The V end lost 5 bases, the J end lost 7 bases, and 15 bases lay between the germline ends. CDR1 is MNHNY and CDR2 is SVGAGI in the germline V gene (reference sequence). The CDR3 has 15 residues. The CDR3 region is CASSTSRLGNSPLHF. CDR3 nucleotides: TGTGCCAGCAGTACCTCACGCCTGGGGAATTCACCCCTCCACTTT.

The V gene is TRBV10-2, the J gene TRBJ2-6; D may be TRBD1 (5 bases). Germline V CDR1 and CDR2: WSHSY, SAAADI. CDR3 length equals 14 residues. V lost 8 bases and J 0 bases, leaving 8 bases between the germline ends. The CDR3 here is CASWTLSGANVLTF. Written as DNA, the CDR3 is TGCGCCAGCTGGACACTCTCTGGGGCCAACGTCCTGACTTTC.

This clone has only a few counts. Other DNA variants within this sample encode the same CDR3. The J gene is TRBJ2-5, the V gene TRBV5-1; the D is unclear. The CDR3 consists of 14 residues. V lost 4 bases, J lost 1 base, and 11 bases lay in between. Germline CDR1 reads SGHRS; CDR2 reads YFSETQ. The CDR3 region is CASSPGRVQETQYF. The CDR3 DNA follows: TGCGCCAGCAGCCCAGGACGGGTCCAAGAGACCCAGTACTTC.

This clone was seen only a few times. This specimen includes other DNA sequences encoding the same CDR3. The chain recombines TRBV10-3 with TRBJ2-5, with TRBD2 as a possible D gene (6 bases). Trimming cost V 4 bases and J 2 bases, with 8 bases left between them. This CDR3 is built from 13 residues. CDR1 is ENHRY, CDR2 SYGVKD, per germline. The CDR3 protein is CAISGGDQETQYF. The CDR3 nucleotides read TGTGCCATCAGTGGGGGGGATCAAGAGACCCAGTACTTC.

In this sample, this clone turned up a few times. The rearrangement joins TRBV9 to TRBJ1-2; no clear D. The CDR3 has 15 residues. V was pared by 0 bases and J by 2 bases, with 11 bases between. Per the germline V gene, CDR1 is SGDLS and CDR2 is YYNGEE. The CDR3, as DNA: TGTGCCAGCAGCGTAGCGCCGGGAGAGAACTATGGCTACACCTTC. Its translation is CASSVAPGENYGYTF.

The chain has TRBV7-6 and TRBJ1-5; D perhaps matches TRBD1 (6 bases). Germline CDR1 reads SGHVS; CDR2 reads FNYEAQ. V was pared by 1 base and J by 4 bases, with 11 bases between. The CDR3 runs to 15 residues. The CDR3 region has the DNA TGTGCCAGCAGCTTAGGGACAGTGGCGAATCAGCCCCAGCATTTT. Protein product: CASSLGTVANQPQHF.

The chain couples TRBV30 to TRBJ2-3; TRBD1 matches 9 bases. Germline V gives CDR1 GTSNPN, CDR2 SVGIG (reference sequence). This CDR3 contains 15 residues. V lost 0 bases and J lost 4; bases outside the gene matches: 5. The chain's CDR3 is CAWSVGDREPDTQYF. In DNA, the CDR3 is TGTGCCTGGAGTGTAGGGGACAGGGAGCCAGATACGCAGTATTTT.

This sequence joins TRBV2 and TRBJ1-1, with D uncertain. With 6 bases removed from V and 4 bases from J, the gap between germline ends came to 6 bases. The CDR3 covers 11 residues. Germline V gene data show CDR1 as SNHLY and CDR2 as FYNNEI. The CDR3 sequence is CASRAITEAFF. The CDR3 DNA follows: TGTGCCAGCAGAGCTATCACTGAAGCTTTCTTT.

This clone was observed a handful of times. The chain combines TRBV9 with TRBJ1-1; no firm D call. The CDR3 length is 15 residues. The V gene's germline CDR1 is SGDLS and CDR2 YYNGEE. V lost 0 bases and J 0 bases, leaving 9 bases between the germline ends. The CDR3 loop is CASSVEGGMNTEAFF. As DNA, the CDR3 is TGTGCCAGCAGCGTAGAGGGCGGTATGAACACTGAAGCTTTCTTT.